The 30 T cell receptor beta chains presented below share a single source sample, sequenced in a study of T cell responses to AZD1222 COVID-19 vaccine listed by TCRdb under 2021. Library method: the immunoSEQ multiplex PCR assay. The source is immuneACCESS, and TCRdb retained only in-frame sequences with V and J called. Part of the clones is not carried over; for the studies checked, unresolved V genes explain less than half of this, and the remainder is unexplained. This sample is represented by tens of thousands of clones; roughly nine tenths of them were singletons. The top ten hold around 9.3% of the sample. What this sample's time point label stands for: about 28 days (+/-7) after the second vaccine dose. This specimen consisted of peripheral blood, obtained 28 days after the second AZD1222 dose. These receptors came from an adult who received the AZD1222 COVID-19 vaccine.

The rearrangement joins TRBV11-1 to TRBJ1-1; TRBD1 agrees at 7 bases. CDR3 length: 15 residues. Germline V gives CDR1 SGHAT, CDR2 FQDESV (reference sequence). J was trimmed by 1 base and V by 5 bases; bases with no gene match: 7. The CDR3 region is CASSAVTGANTEAFF. Written as DNA, the CDR3 is TGTGCCAGCAGCGCGGTCACAGGGGCGAACACTGAAGCTTTCTTT.

V gene TRBV6-2 or TRBV6-3 combines with J gene TRBJ1-5; 9 nucleotides match TRBD1. Unmatched junction bases numbered 9, after V lost 1 base and J lost 5 bases. CDR3 length equals 17 residues. The germline gives CDR1 MNHEY, CDR2 SVGEGT. In DNA, the CDR3 is TGTGCCAGCAGTTACTACCACCGGACAGGGGTAGATCAGCCCCAGCATTTT. Its translation is CASSYYHRTGVDQPQHF.

This rearrangement joins TRBV7-3 to TRBJ2-3; the match to TRBD2 covers 7 bases. The CDR3 is 15 amino acids. Germline values: CDR1 SGHTA, CDR2 FQGTGA. The junction had 6 bases not matched to a gene; V was cut back by 1 base and J by 5 bases. CDR3 in amino acids: CASSLRAGVGDTQYF. The CDR3, as DNA: TGTGCCAGCAGCTTAAGGGCGGGAGTGGGAGATACGCAGTATTTT.

This clone has only a few counts. The chain links TRBV6-5 to TRBJ1-2, with D unclear. The CDR3 covers 14 residues. Germline-derived CDR1 and CDR2 are MNHEY and SVGAGI. The V end was cut by 7 bases, the J end by 0 bases, with 12 bases between. The CDR3 coding sequence is TGTGCCAGCAAGGGATCGTTAGCTAACTATGGCTACACCTTC. This codes for CASKGSLANYGYTF.

J is TRBJ1-4 and V is TRBV10-3; D unclear. This CDR3 comprises 15 residues. Trimming took off 3 bases at V and 0 bases at J, with 8 bases between the two ends. Germline lookup yields CDR1 ENHRY and CDR2 SYGVKD. As DNA, the CDR3 is TGTGCCATCAGTGAAACAGCTACAACTAATGAAAAACTGTTTTTT. Translating gives CAISETATTNEKLFF.

The chain uses TRBV19 and TRBJ1-4; TRBD1 agrees at 8 bases. The germline V gene encodes CDR1 LNHDA and CDR2 SQIVND (reference sequence). The CDR3 runs 15 residues. J lost 4 bases, V lost 5 bases, and 6 bases had no gene match. The chain's CDR3 is CASSPRTGHNEKLFF. In DNA form, the CDR3 reads TGTGCCAGTAGTCCCCGGACAGGGCATAATGAAAAACTGTTTTTT.

The J gene is TRBJ1-2, the V gene TRBV2, with D possibly being TRBD1 (5 bases). The germline gives CDR1 SNHLY, CDR2 FYNNEI. The V gene lost 10 bases and the J gene lost 4 bases, with 16 bases spanning the gap. The CDR3 length is 13 residues. The CDR3 coding sequence is TGTGCCACCTTTACAGGCAACTTCTATGGCTACACCTTC. It specifies CATFTGNFYGYTF.

This sequence joins TRBV6-5 and TRBJ2-7, with 8 nucleotides matching TRBD1. The V gene end was trimmed by 6 bases and the J gene end by 6 bases; junction bases not matched to a gene: 10. Germline CDR1 MNHEY, CDR2 SVGAGI. The CDR3 consists of 14 residues. DNA for the CDR3: TGTGCCAGCAGAACGACAGGGGTCTTCTCCGAGCAGTACTTC. This translates into CASRTTGVFSEQYF.

The chain couples TRBV19 to TRBJ2-2; 8 positions agree with TRBD2. CDR1 and CDR2 from the germline V gene are LNHDA and SQIVND (reference sequence). This CDR3 is built from 14 residues. V dropped 5 bases and J dropped 7; count of bases not matched to a gene: 6. CDR3 amino acids: CASSLGGVGGELFF. As DNA, the CDR3 is TGTGCCAGTAGTCTCGGGGGGGTAGGCGGGGAGCTGTTTTTT.

The CDR3 nucleotides read TGTGCCACCAGCAGAGCCCCCCTAGCGGGCGAGCAGTACGTC. It is translated as CATSRAPLAGEQYV. The rearrangement uses TRBV15 and TRBJ2-7, with 8 bases identical to TRBD2. This CDR3 has 14 amino acids. Germline V gives CDR1 LNHNV, CDR2 YYDKDF (reference sequence). The ends lost 1 base at V and 6 bases at J; junction bases unmatched: 5.

This chain uses TRBV30 with TRBJ1-2; the match to TRBD1 covers 8 bases. CDR1 is GTSNPN, CDR2 SVGIG, per germline (reference sequence). The CDR3 length is 12 residues. The ends lost 5 bases at V and 8 bases at J; junction bases unmatched: 7. The CDR3, as DNA: TGTGCCTGGGCCGGGACAGGCGAAGGCTACACCTTC. Its protein is CAWAGTGEGYTF.

The V gene is TRBV27, the J gene TRBJ2-7; D unresolved. CDR3 size: 13 residues. V shed 4 bases and J shed 3 bases, with 10 bases lying between them. CDR1 and CDR2 from the germline V gene are MNHEY and SMNVEV (reference sequence). CDR3 nucleotide sequence: TGTGCCAGCAGTTCAGCTGACTTCTACGAGCAGTACGTC. Residues: CASSSADFYEQYV.

The chain couples TRBV19 to TRBJ1-5; 9 nucleotides align to TRBD1. Trimming took 4 bases from V and 7 from J; bases not matched to a gene: 5. In germline, CDR1 is LNHDA, CDR2 SQIVND (reference sequence). The CDR3 consists of 14 residues. In DNA form, the CDR3 reads TGTGCCAGTAGTAAAGGGGACAGGGTCCAGCCCCAGCATTTT. Translation gives CASSKGDRVQPQHF.

The rearrangement links TRBV29-1 to TRBJ2-3, with 8 nucleotides matching TRBD2. The trim removed 6 bases at V and 6 bases at J, leaving 8 bases unmatched. Germline lookup yields CDR1 SQVTM and CDR2 ANQGSEA. CDR3 length equals 13 residues. The CDR3 nucleotides read TGCAGCGTGACTAGCGCGAGCTCTGATACGCAGTATTTT. Translating gives CSVTSASSDTQYF.

The chain has TRBV7-9 and TRBJ2-5; 14 bases line up with TRBD2. After removal of 1 base from V and 5 bases from J, the junction contained 12 bases not matched to a gene. CDR1 and CDR2 (germline): SEHNR, FQNEAQ (reference sequence). The CDR3 is 19 amino acids. The CDR3 region is CASSLVALTSGRVFETQYF. CDR3 bases: TGTGCCAGCAGCTTAGTGGCCTTGACTAGCGGGAGGGTGTTCGAGACCCAGTACTTC.

The chain recombines TRBV2 with TRBJ2-2; 7 positions match TRBD2. Per the germline V gene, CDR1 is SNHLY and CDR2 is FYNNEI. V dropped 7 bases and J dropped 2; count of bases not matched to a gene: 7. This CDR3 region has 15 residues. CDR3 nucleotides: TGTGCCAGCACATCCGCGGGAGTAAACACCGGGGAGCTGTTTTTT. Protein sequence: CASTSAGVNTGELFF. The full variable domain, with the rest looked up from reference TRBV2 and TRBJ2-2, is EPEVTQTPSHQVTQMGQEVILRCVPISNHLYFYWYRQILGQKVEFLVSFYNNEISEKSEIFDDQFSVERPDGSNFTLKIRSTKLEDSAMYFCASTSAGVNTGELFFGEGSRLTVL.

The chain links TRBV6-4 to TRBJ2-2, with TRBD1 matching 7 bases. CDR1 and CDR2 (germline): MRHNA, SNTAGT. The CDR3 consists of 14 residues. The trim removed 5 bases at V and 4 bases at J, leaving 4 bases unmatched. CDR3 in amino acids: CASSLSGGTGELFF. Here the CDR3 DNA reads TGTGCCAGCAGTCTATCAGGGGGCACCGGGGAGCTGTTTTTT.

By sample fraction, this clone is medium-sized. The chain is built from TRBV7-9 and TRBJ1-1; D uncertain. Germline CDR1 and CDR2: SEHNR and FQNEAQ (reference sequence). The V gene lost 6 bases and the J gene lost 6 bases, with 11 bases spanning the gap. The CDR3 has 12 amino acids. The CDR3 bases are TGTGCCAGCAGAGGGCCCGGACCTGAAGCTTTCTTT. Residues: CASRGPGPEAFF.

V usage is TRBV19 and J usage is TRBJ1-4; perhaps TRBD1 as D (5 bases). Germline V CDR1 and CDR2: LNHDA, SQIVND (reference sequence). This CDR3 has 15 amino acids. The V gene lost 1 base and the J gene lost 8 bases, with 14 bases spanning the gap. CDR3 bases: TGTGCCAGTAGTATAGGGGGGACGGAATTGGAAAAACTGTTTTTT. Translating gives CASSIGGTELEKLFF.

V gene TRBV7-2 combines with J gene TRBJ1-2; 10 bases line up with TRBD1. Germline assignment: CDR1 SGHTA and CDR2 FQGNSA. CDR3 length equals 16 residues. V dropped 1 base and J dropped 4; count of bases not matched to a gene: 6. CDR3 protein: CASSLVRTGGSYGYTF. CDR3 DNA sequence: TGTGCCAGCAGCTTAGTAAGGACAGGGGGTTCCTATGGCTACACCTTC.

The chain uses TRBV5-6 and TRBJ2-3, with D perhaps TRBD2 (5 bases). V lost 6 bases and J lost 0, with 11 bases in between. The germline gives CDR1 SGHDT, CDR2 YYEEEE. The CDR3 contains 14 residues. DNA of the CDR3: TGTGCCAGCATGGAGGACCCTAGCACAGATACGCAGTATTTT. Its translation: CASMEDPSTDTQYF.

The rearrangement uses TRBV9 and TRBJ1-1; 9 nucleotides align to TRBD1. Germline trimming cut 1 base from V and 6 bases from J; bases unmatched to any gene: 4. Germline CDR1 is SGDLS and CDR2 is YYNGEE. The CDR3 runs to 14 residues. The CDR3 loop reads CASSVTGDRAEAFF. In DNA form, the CDR3 reads TGTGCCAGCAGCGTAACGGGGGACAGGGCTGAAGCTTTCTTT.

The rearrangement links TRBV27 to TRBJ1-2; D perhaps matches TRBD1 (5 bases). The CDR3 extends over 15 amino acids. Germline V gene lookup returns CDR1 MNHEY and CDR2 SMNVEV (reference sequence). V lost 5 bases and J 2 bases, leaving 15 bases between the germline ends. CDR3 DNA sequence: TGTGCCAGCAGTCCGACTTTGTGGGGGAACTATGGCTACACCTTC. Amino acid sequence: CASSPTLWGNYGYTF.

The chain combines TRBV28 with TRBJ1-3, with TRBD1 matching 7 bases. Looked up from germline, CDR1 is MDHEN and CDR2 is SYDVKM. The CDR3 totals 18 residues. Trimming took 5 bases from V and 0 from J; bases not matched to a gene: 13. The CDR3 coding sequence is TGTGCCAGCAGTGGCCCGGGACAGTTTTCGTCCTCTGGAAACACCATATATTTT. Protein sequence: CASSGPGQFSSSGNTIYF.

This clone was recorded once. The rearrangement joins TRBV18 to TRBJ2-1, with D possibly TRBD2 on 6 matching bases. The CDR3 spans 15 residues. Germline V gene sequence: CDR1 KGHSH, CDR2 LQKENI. Trimming removed 6 bases from V and 0 bases from J, with 12 bases in between. In nucleotides, the CDR3 is TGTGCCAGCTCTTCTAGCGCCAGCTCCTACAATGAGCAGTTCTTC. Translating gives CASSSSASSYNEQFF.

The rearrangement uses TRBV9 and TRBJ2-5, with 7 bases fitting TRBD1. Germline CDR1 SGDLS, CDR2 YYNGEE. Trimming removed 3 bases from V and 0 bases from J; junction bases left unmatched: 17. The CDR3 loop spans 19 amino acids. The CDR3 loop reads CASSETGLGAFTDQETQYF. DNA for the CDR3: TGTGCCAGCAGCGAGACAGGGTTGGGGGCCTTTACGGACCAAGAGACCCAGTACTTC.

V gene TRBV9 combines with J gene TRBJ1-6; weak D call: TRBD1 (6 bases). This CDR3 has 13 amino acids. V was cut by 3 bases and J by 9 bases, with 10 bases left in between. Germline-derived CDR1 and CDR2 are SGDLS and YYNGEE. CDR3 in amino acids: CASSELRGSPLHF. CDR3 coding DNA: TGTGCCAGCAGCGAGCTCAGGGGTTCACCCCTCCACTTT.

This chain joins TRBV7-2 and TRBJ1-5, with D hard to call. The V end was cut by 4 bases, the J end by 3 bases, with 7 bases between. The CDR3 extends over 13 amino acids. Germline V gene data show CDR1 as SGHTA and CDR2 as FQGNSA. Here the CDR3 DNA reads TGTGCCAGCAGCTCCGACCCCAATCAGCCCCAGCATTTT. Its translation is CASSSDPNQPQHF.

The V gene is TRBV19, the J gene TRBJ1-4; D is unresolved. Germline V gives CDR1 LNHDA, CDR2 SQIVND (reference sequence). The CDR3 spans 14 residues. V lost 7 bases and J 3 bases, leaving 12 bases between the germline ends. The CDR3 loop is CASTFGRANEKLFF. DNA of the CDR3: TGTGCCAGTACCTTCGGGCGGGCTAATGAAAAACTGTTTTTT.

This chain connects TRBV5-1 to TRBJ2-7, with a possible D match to TRBD1 (6 bases). The CDR3 loop spans 14 amino acids. Trimming took 0 bases from V and 2 from J, leaving 9 bases between them. CDR1 is SGHRS and CDR2 is YFSETQ in the germline V gene. In nucleotides, the CDR3 is TGCGCCAGCAGCTTGGCCGACAGGACCTACGAGCAGTACTTC. Amino acid sequence: CASSLADRTYEQYF.